This note documents a single T cell receptor beta chain sequence. In the source study's methods: Reference gene primer amplification gave estimated nucleated cell counts. Libraries were prepared by immunoSEQ multiplex PCR; TCRdb keeps only in-frame clonotypes and omits some of them. That table supplies the V and J calls and clone size; D and trimming were determined from the DNA. The sample holds approximately 130,000 clones, around four fifths seen once. The data are from a study of blood T cell repertoires in COVID-19. Study-wide context: The study drew acute and convalescent COVID-19 samples from the United States, Italy and Spain. PBMCs, B-cell-depleted T cells, or T cells provided the cDNA or gDNA that made up the material.

CDR1 and CDR2 from the germline V gene are LGHNA and YSLEER. J was trimmed by 4 bases and V by 0 bases; bases with no gene match: 8. This CDR3 region has 17 residues. The sample taken for sequencing was peripheral blood. The sequence derives from a man older than 75 with acute or convalescent COVID-19. The genes are TRBV4-3 and TRBJ1-2, with 10 bases aligning to TRBD1. The CDR3 DNA follows: TGCGCCAGCAGCCAAGACCCCCCGGGACAGGGGTTCTATGGCTACACCTTC. Translating it yields CASSQDPPGQGFYGYTF.